Below, 15 T cell receptor beta chains from the same sample are listed, as sequenced in a study of cytomegalovirus exposure and HLA in healthy donors. It was with 60 Vbeta and 13 Jbeta primers that the PCR ran. Clones were sequenced by immunoSEQ multiplex PCR, and TCRdb holds only the in-frame ones, with some missing. The sample has about 83,000 clones; roughly 75% are singletons. The specimen sequenced was PBMCs. The receptors shown here come from a man aged 60 to 75 in good health and CMV-seronegative.

A remark on this clone: The junction departs from germline at one end; a sequencing error may be responsible. This sequence joins TRBV10-1 and TRBJ2-4; D may be TRBD1 (5 bases). This CDR3 has 15 residues. Germline V gives CDR1 WNHNN, CDR2 SYGVQD (reference sequence). The CDR3 DNA sequence: TGCGCCAGCAGTCAGTCCAGGGAAGGCAAAAACATTCAGTACTTC. This gives the protein CASSQSREGKNIQYF.

This chain links TRBV27 with TRBJ2-7, with a weak D call TRBD2 (6 bases). CDR1 and CDR2 from the germline V gene are MNHEY and SMNVEV (reference sequence). V lost 3 bases to trimming and J lost 5 bases, with 14 bases between them. This CDR3 region has 14 residues. The CDR3 DNA is TGTGCCAGCAGTTTCGGCAGGGAGGCCAACGAGCAGTACTTC. Translation gives CASSFGREANEQYF.

This clone was detected a few times. The chain employs TRBV30 and TRBJ2-7; 9 nucleotides match TRBD1. V shed 5 bases, J shed 0 bases, and the junction held 8 bases outside the gene matches. CDR1 is GTSNPN and CDR2 is SVGIG in the germline V gene (reference sequence). The CDR3 runs to 15 residues. The CDR3, as DNA: TGTGCCTGGCTCGGGGGACAGGGCCTCTCCTACGAGCAGTACTTC. Encoded protein: CAWLGGQGLSYEQYF.

The chain couples TRBV6-1 to TRBJ1-6; D is uncertain. The CDR3 length is 15 residues. Trimming stripped 11 bases from V and 7 bases from J, with 21 bases between. Germline loops: CDR1 MNHNS, CDR2 SASEGT. CDR3 sequence: CAAAAVAYMNSPLHF. The DNA for the CDR3 is TGTGCCGCCGCCGCAGTAGCCTATATGAATTCACCCCTCCACTTT.

The chain recombines TRBV7-2 with TRBJ2-7, with a possible D match to TRBD2 (5 bases). CDR1 is SGHTA, CDR2 FQGNSA, per germline. CDR3 length equals 13 residues. V was pared by 2 bases and J by 7 bases, with 12 bases between. CDR3 residues: CASSLTGMGEQYF. CDR3 bases: TGTGCCAGCAGCTTAACGGGGATGGGGGAGCAGTACTTC.

J is TRBJ1-2 and V is TRBV5-1; 9 bases agree with TRBD1. The CDR3 is made up of 16 amino acids. V shed 4 bases and J 8 bases; nucleotides not matched to a gene: 15. From germline, CDR1 is SGHRS and CDR2 YFSETQ. The CDR3 DNA reads TGCGCCAGCAGCGAGGGGGGGACAGGGAATTCTCGGGGCTACACCTTC. Amino acid sequence: CASSEGGTGNSRGYTF. Full variable domain (rest looked up from reference TRBV5-1 and TRBJ1-2): KAGVTQTPRYLIKTRGQQVTLSCSPISGHRSVSWYQQTPGQGLQFLFEYFSETQRNKGNFPGRFSGRQFSNSRSEMNVSTLELGDSALYLCASSEGGTGNSRGYTFGSGTRLTVV.

The rearrangement joins TRBV30 to TRBJ1-1, with D perhaps TRBD1 (5 bases). Looked up from germline, CDR1 is GTSNPN and CDR2 is SVGIG (reference sequence). CDR3 length: 15 amino acids. The V end lost 3 bases, the J end lost 8 bases, and 22 bases lay between the germline ends. The CDR3: CAWSRLSLNRGEAFF. CDR3 in DNA: TGTGCCTGGAGCCGCCTCTCCCTAAACCGGGGGGAAGCTTTCTTT. The whole variable domain, filled in from reference TRBV30 and TRBJ1-1, reads SQTIHQWPATLVQPVGSPLSLECTVEGTSNPNLYWYRQAAGRGLQLLFYSVGIGQISSEVPQNLSASRPQDRQFILSSKKLLLSDSGFYLCAWSRLSLNRGEAFFGQGTRLTVV.

The chain links TRBV27 to TRBJ1-1, with D perhaps matching TRBD1 (6 bases). With 2 bases removed from V and 1 base from J, the gap between germline ends came to 8 bases. CDR3 size: 14 residues. Germline-derived CDR1 and CDR2 are MNHEY and SMNVEV (reference sequence). The CDR3 protein is CASSLGRGNTEAFF. For the CDR3, the DNA is TGTGCCAGCAGTTTAGGCAGGGGGAACACTGAAGCTTTCTTT.

Comment on this clone: Germline and junction disagree at one end, which may indicate a read error. The gene calls are TRBV7-7 and TRBJ2-5; 8 bases line up with TRBD2. Germline V gene lookup returns CDR1 SSHAT and CDR2 FNYEAQ (reference sequence). This CDR3 contains 14 residues. CDR3 sequence: CASSQTSDQETQYF. For the CDR3, the DNA is TGTGCTAGCAGCCAGACTAGCGATCAAGAGACCCAGTACTTC.

V gene TRBV5-1 combines with J gene TRBJ1-4, with TRBD1 identical over 7 bases. J was trimmed by 8 bases and V by 3 bases; bases with no gene match: 7. The germline V gene encodes CDR1 SGHRS and CDR2 YFSETQ. The CDR3 runs 14 residues. CDR3 in DNA: TGCGCCAGCAGCTCCAGACAGGGTCGAGAAAAACTGTTTTTT. Translating gives CASSSRQGREKLFF.

V is TRBV30 and J is TRBJ2-2; maybe TRBD1 (5 bases). CDR1 is GTSNPN, CDR2 SVGIG, per germline (reference sequence). This CDR3 is built from 16 residues. With 0 bases removed from V and 4 bases from J, the gap between germline ends came to 15 bases. The CDR3 bases are TGTGCCTGGAGTGTACTTGGGGCTTTGGGCACCGGGGAGCTGTTTTTT. Translation gives CAWSVLGALGTGELFF.

The gene calls are TRBV7-9 and TRBJ2-3; TRBD2 aligns across 11 bases. Germline V gene sequence: CDR1 SEHNR, CDR2 FQNEAQ (reference sequence). With 1 base clipped from V and 7 bases from J, the junction kept 7 bases outside the gene matches. This CDR3 has 16 amino acids. CDR3 amino acids: CASSLGGTSGAHTQYF. CDR3 nucleotide sequence: TGTGCCAGCAGCTTAGGTGGGACTAGCGGCGCGCATACGCAGTATTTT.

The chain employs TRBV6-5 and TRBJ1-3; no definite D call. CDR3 length: 15 amino acids. Per the germline V gene, CDR1 is MNHEY and CDR2 is SVGAGI. Trimming left V 5 bases short and J 8 bases short, with 19 bases between. In nucleotides, the CDR3 is TGTGCCAGCAGTCCCCGTTCCGAGGGTTCCGACACCATATATTTT. It specifies CASSPRSEGSDTIYF.

The rearrangement joins TRBV5-1 to TRBJ1-2; no clear D. The CDR3 covers 13 residues. Germline values: CDR1 SGHRS, CDR2 YFSETQ. V lost 0 bases and J 1 base, leaving 4 bases between the germline ends. The CDR3 region is CASSLAVNYGYTF. The CDR3 nucleotides are TGCGCCAGCAGCTTGGCGGTTAACTATGGCTACACCTTC.

This sequence joins TRBV9 and TRBJ2-1; D is undetermined. Trimming pared 4 bases from V and 5 bases from J, leaving 13 bases between. Germline-derived CDR1 and CDR2 are SGDLS and YYNGEE. There are 14 residues in the CDR3. DNA of the CDR3: TGTGCCAGCAGCCACCCCGAGTTCGACAATGAGCAGTTCTTC. It codes for CASSHPEFDNEQFF.